The rows below give T cell receptor beta chains drawn from one sample of a study of blood T cell repertoires in COVID-19. The repertoire was sequenced with immunoSEQ multiplex PCR; TCRdb's copy has only in-frame clones and lacks some. The table records approximately 200,000 clones, 70% to 90% of them present only once. Sample: peripheral blood. The receptors here all came from a human donor with active or convalescent COVID-19. The donor label of this sample is uncertain. The CDR3 runs from the conserved cysteine through the conserved F or W. A D gene is named only where the DNA matches it firmly. Only some rows state a clone size, as once, few, many or a class for expanded clones.

V	D	J	size	CDR3	DNA
TRBV28	.	TRBJ2-6	.	CASSSGQAGANVLTF	TGTGCCAGCAGCTCAGGGCAGGCTGGGGCCAACGTCCTGACTTTC
TRBV11-3	TRBD2	TRBJ2-1	.	CASSPGGNEQFF	TGTGCCAGCAGCCCGGGGGGTAATGAGCAGTTCTTC
TRBV6-1	.	TRBJ2-3	.	CASSEAGGGADTQYF	TGTGCCAGCAGTGAAGCGGGCGGAGGGGCAGATACGCAGTATTTT
TRBV6-6	TRBD1	TRBJ1-1	few	CASSPGTGRWNTEAFF	TGTGCCAGCAGCCCCGGGACAGGCCGCTGGAACACTGAAGCTTTCTTT
TRBV5-1	.	TRBJ1-2	.	CASSLEQLRYTF	TGCGCCAGCAGCTTGGAACAGCTCCGCTACACCTTC
TRBV7-6	.	TRBJ2-7	.	CASSLGGRSYEQYF	TGTGCCAGCAGCTTAGGGGGGAGGTCCTACGAGCAGTACTTC
TRBV11-2	TRBD2	TRBJ2-1	.	CASRGPGLAGIEEQFF	TGTGCCAGCAGGGGACCGGGACTAGCGGGAATTGAGGAGCAGTTCTTC
TRBV20-1	TRBD1	TRBJ2-3	.	CSASQGAGTDTQYF	TGCAGTGCTAGTCAGGGGGCGGGAACAGATACGCAGTATTTT
TRBV11-1	TRBD2	TRBJ2-1	.	CASSLGGLAVYNEQFF	TGTGCCAGCAGCTTAGGGGGACTAGCGGTATACAATGAGCAGTTCTTC
TRBV11-1	TRBD1	TRBJ2-7	.	CASSTPDRGHEQYF	TGTGCCAGCAGCACGCCTGACAGGGGTCACGAGCAGTACTTC
TRBV19	.	TRBJ1-2	.	CASIPAWVSGYGYTF	TGTGCCAGTATCCCGGCTTGGGTTTCGGGCTATGGCTACACCTTC
TRBV19	.	TRBJ2-1	.	CASRDSGGDEQFF	TGTGCCAGTAGGGACTCGGGGGGCGATGAGCAGTTCTTC
TRBV11-3	.	TRBJ1-1	.	CASSPDRRTEAFF	TGTGCCAGCAGTCCCGACAGGAGGACTGAAGCTTTCTTT
TRBV11-3	TRBD2	TRBJ2-5	.	CASSRGLAGGGSKTQYF	TGTGCCAGCTCGAGGGGACTAGCGGGAGGGGGTAGTAAGACCCAGTACTTC
TRBV5-1	.	TRBJ2-2	once	CASSTGHYTGELFF	TGCGCCAGCAGCACGGGACATTACACCGGGGAGCTGTTTTTT
TRBV27	.	TRBJ1-1	.	CASSPPYGENTEAFF	TGTGCCAGCAGTCCTCCATACGGGGAGAACACTGAAGCTTTCTTT
TRBV5-1	TRBD1	TRBJ2-3	.	CASSRGQGIDTQYF	TGCGCCAGCAGTCGGGGACAGGGGATAGATACGCAGTATTTT
TRBV3-1/TRBV3-2	TRBD1	TRBJ1-6	.	CASSQDHRGPFVRSPLHF	TGTGCCAGCAGCCAAGATCACAGGGGGCCGTTTGTTAGGTCACCCCTCCACTTT
TRBV18	TRBD1	TRBJ1-3	.	CASSPSVTGGSSGNTIYF	TGTGCCAGCTCACCTTCCGTGACAGGGGGCAGCTCTGGAAACACCATATATTTT
TRBV10-3	.	TRBJ1-2	.	CAISEDTVDGYTF	TGTGCCATCAGTGAGGACACGGTAGATGGCTACACCTTC
TRBV28	TRBD1	TRBJ1-6	.	CASLRDRGVLSPLHF	TGTGCCAGTCTCCGGGACAGGGGGGTTCTTTCACCCCTCCACTTT
TRBV6-4	TRBD1	TRBJ2-7	few	CASSEKGGTGVDEQYF	TGTGCCAGCAGCGAAAAAGGGGGGACAGGGGTCGACGAGCAGTACTTC
TRBV5-1	TRBD2	TRBJ2-2	.	CASSPLAGGYTGELFF	TGCGCCAGCAGCCCACTAGCGGGAGGCTACACCGGGGAGCTGTTTTTT
TRBV4-2	TRBD1	TRBJ1-2	once	CASSQETFGTADLNYGYTF	TGTGCCAGCAGCCAAGAGACCTTCGGGACAGCTGATCTTAACTATGGCTACACCTTC
TRBV13	.	TRBJ2-7	.	CASSLLSGEQYF	TGTGCCAGCAGCTTATTATCGGGCGAGCAGTACTTC
TRBV2	TRBD2	TRBJ2-1	once	CASSPTTSGRPIF	TGTGCCAGCAGTCCGACGACTAGCGGGAGGCCGATCTTC
TRBV6-6	.	TRBJ2-1	.	CASREGQLLYNEQFF	TGTGCCAGCAGGGAGGGACAGCTACTTTACAATGAGCAGTTCTTC
TRBV9	.	TRBJ2-1	.	CASSVANGAYNEQFF	TGTGCCAGCAGCGTAGCAAACGGGGCCTACAATGAGCAGTTCTTC
TRBV19	TRBD1	TRBJ2-2	once	CASSIRAGGLANTGELFF	TGTGCCAGTAGTATTCGAGCAGGGGGCCTTGCGAACACCGGGGAGCTGTTTTTT